This TCR beta chain was recorded in a study of T cells in Graves' hyperthyroidism and ophthalmopathy. In its sample, this clonotype was seen a few times. TCR beta CDR3 regions were amplified from RNA transcripts. TCR CDR3 regions were first amplified by RT-PCR with HTBI primers. TCRdb re-analysed the multiplex PCR reads in MiXCR, keeping a single row per CDR3 protein. Altogether 550,000 to 800,000 distinct CDR3 sequences are present, about 16% being singletons, with the ten largest covering approximately 8%. V was clipped by 2 bases and J by 7 bases, with 9 bases between them. The CDR3 spans 13 residues. Germline CDR1 reads MNHEY; CDR2 reads SVGEGT.

Sequences were obtained from blood. This receptor was taken from a man aged 18 to 35 with Graves' hyperthyroidism. The V and J genes are TRBV6-2 or TRBV6-3 and TRBJ1-5; no definite D call. This chain's CDR3 is CASSYEYRQPQHF. The CDR3 DNA sequence: TGTGCCAGCAGTTACGAGTATCGGCAGCCCCAGCATTTT.